These 13 T cell receptor beta chains were all obtained from the same sample, sequenced in a study of cytomegalovirus exposure and HLA in healthy donors. 60 Vbeta and 13 Jbeta primers were used in PCR. Assay: immunoSEQ multiplex PCR; the TCRdb copy retains only in-frame clones and omits some. The sample lists 220,000 or so clones, roughly four fifths seen once, with approximately 2.5% in the top ten. The sample consisted of PBMCs. The origin of the receptors is a woman aged 40 to 50 in good health and CMV-seronegative.

This rearrangement joins TRBV6-6 to TRBJ1-1, with D maybe TRBD1 (5 bases). V lost 0 bases and J 4 bases, leaving 12 bases between the germline ends. From germline, CDR1 is MNHNY and CDR2 SVGAGI (reference sequence). This CDR3 has 15 residues. The CDR3 is CASSYSGRVSTEAFF. In DNA, the CDR3 is TGTGCCAGCAGTTACTCTGGCAGGGTGAGCACTGAAGCTTTCTTT.

This clone was seen a single time. V usage is TRBV2 and J usage is TRBJ1-2; 9 bases are a match to TRBD1. V gave up 5 bases and J gave up 8 bases; unmatched junction bases: 12. Germline V gene data show CDR1 as SNHLY and CDR2 as FYNNEI. The CDR3 consists of 15 residues. CDR3 DNA: TGTGCCAGCAGTACCACCGGGACAGGGTTGGGGGGCTACACCTTC. Its translation is CASSTTGTGLGGYTF.

The gene calls are TRBV10-3 and TRBJ2-7, with a tentative D call TRBD2 (6 bases). This CDR3 spans 13 amino acids. Germline V gene sequence: CDR1 ENHRY, CDR2 SYGVKD. V lost 8 bases, J lost 3 bases, and 14 bases lay in between. The CDR3 coding sequence is TGTGCCATCTCGAGGGAGGAGAACTACGAGCAGTACTTC. It is translated as CAISREENYEQYF.

The rearrangement joins TRBV30 to TRBJ1-4; maybe TRBD1 (6 bases). The V end was cut by 4 bases, the J end by 7 bases, with 13 bases between. Germline loops: CDR1 GTSNPN, CDR2 SVGIG (reference sequence). The CDR3 is made up of 13 amino acids. The chain's CDR3 is CAWTSGASEKLFF. CDR3 nucleotide sequence: TGTGCCTGGACTTCAGGGGCATCTGAAAAACTGTTTTTT. Full variable domain (remainder filled in from reference TRBV30 and TRBJ1-4): SQTIHQWPATLVQPVGSPLSLECTVEGTSNPNLYWYRQAAGRGLQLLFYSVGIGQISSEVPQNLSASRPQDRQFILSSKKLLLSDSGFYLCAWTSGASEKLFFGSGTQLSVL.

This clone has only a few counts. The genes are TRBV19 and TRBJ1-1, with D hard to call. With 3 bases removed from V and 2 bases from J, the gap between germline ends came to 13 bases. This CDR3 spans 15 amino acids. Looked up from germline, CDR1 is LNHDA and CDR2 is SQIVND (reference sequence). CDR3 sequence: CASSISAALNTEAFF. CDR3 in DNA: TGTGCCAGTAGTATTTCGGCAGCGCTAAACACTGAAGCTTTCTTT.

This clone was seen once. The V gene is TRBV29-1, the J gene TRBJ1-6; possible D gene TRBD1, 6 bases. The ends were cut back, 5 bases at V and 6 bases at J, with 11 bases in the middle. Germline V gene data show CDR1 as SQVTM and CDR2 as ANQGSEA. This CDR3 is built from 13 residues. The CDR3 sequence: CSVSRGGNSPLHF. As DNA, the CDR3 is TGCAGCGTTTCCAGGGGTGGTAATTCACCCCTCCACTTT.

The V call is TRBV28, the J call TRBJ2-1; 11 positions agree with TRBD2. V lost 6 bases and J lost 6; bases outside the gene matches: 7. The CDR3 contains 15 residues. Germline CDR1 is MDHEN and CDR2 is SYDVKM. The CDR3, as DNA: TGTGCCAGCAGCCTACCACTAGCGGGAGTCAATGAGCAGTTCTTC. Its protein product is CASSLPLAGVNEQFF.

Comments on this clone: Distinct nucleotide sequences in the sample also encode this CDR3. The chain links TRBV2 to TRBJ1-4, with 8 bases lining up with TRBD1. CDR1 is SNHLY and CDR2 is FYNNEI in the germline V gene. The CDR3 has 15 amino acids. V lost 6 bases, J lost 0 bases, and 3 bases stayed unmatched. CDR3 residues: CASSRQGTTNEKLFF. The CDR3 bases are TGTGCCAGCAGCCGACAGGGGACAACTAATGAAAAACTGTTTTTT.

The gene calls are TRBV21-1 and TRBJ1-5; TRBD1 was called by the table and not checked on the DNA. TRBV21-1 is termed a pseudogene. The CDR3 is 18 residues long. The CDR3 loop is CASSRKTGNTTGNQPQHF. The CDR3 nucleotides read TGTGCCAGCAGCAGGAAGACAGGGAATACTACGGGCAATCAGCCCCAGCATTTT.

The rearrangement uses TRBV18 and TRBJ1-2; 7 nucleotides agree with TRBD1. With V trimmed by 6 bases and J by 2 bases, 6 bases remained unmatched. Germline CDR1 is KGHSH and CDR2 is LQKENI. This CDR3 is built from 14 residues. The CDR3 region is CASSQTGSNYGYTF. For the CDR3, the DNA is TGTGCCAGCTCGCAGACAGGGTCCAACTATGGCTACACCTTC.

V and J are TRBV2 and TRBJ1-1; D is uncertain. CDR1 and CDR2 from the germline V gene are SNHLY and FYNNEI. V was shortened by 6 bases and J by 2 bases, with 7 bases between the two germline ends. The CDR3 is 12 residues long. In nucleotides, the CDR3 is TGTGCCAGCAGGAGGGTCAACACTGAAGCTTTCTTT. It encodes CASRRVNTEAFF.

Only one count was recorded for this clone. V and J are TRBV9 and TRBJ1-1; possibly TRBD1 for D (5 bases). The CDR3 is made up of 14 amino acids. Per the germline V gene, CDR1 is SGDLS and CDR2 is YYNGEE. V lost 3 bases and J 1 base, leaving 10 bases between the germline ends. The CDR3 region is CASSERQKNTEAFF. CDR3 nucleotides: TGTGCCAGCAGCGAAAGACAGAAGAACACTGAAGCTTTCTTT.

The chain has TRBV5-1 and TRBJ2-1; 11 bases are a match to TRBD2. The CDR3 consists of 16 residues. The germline gives CDR1 SGHRS, CDR2 YFSETQ. V gave up 0 bases and J gave up 8 bases; unmatched junction bases: 7. The CDR3 here is CASSLVIAGGPDEQFF. CDR3 coding DNA: TGCGCCAGCAGCTTGGTCATAGCGGGAGGGCCTGATGAGCAGTTCTTC.